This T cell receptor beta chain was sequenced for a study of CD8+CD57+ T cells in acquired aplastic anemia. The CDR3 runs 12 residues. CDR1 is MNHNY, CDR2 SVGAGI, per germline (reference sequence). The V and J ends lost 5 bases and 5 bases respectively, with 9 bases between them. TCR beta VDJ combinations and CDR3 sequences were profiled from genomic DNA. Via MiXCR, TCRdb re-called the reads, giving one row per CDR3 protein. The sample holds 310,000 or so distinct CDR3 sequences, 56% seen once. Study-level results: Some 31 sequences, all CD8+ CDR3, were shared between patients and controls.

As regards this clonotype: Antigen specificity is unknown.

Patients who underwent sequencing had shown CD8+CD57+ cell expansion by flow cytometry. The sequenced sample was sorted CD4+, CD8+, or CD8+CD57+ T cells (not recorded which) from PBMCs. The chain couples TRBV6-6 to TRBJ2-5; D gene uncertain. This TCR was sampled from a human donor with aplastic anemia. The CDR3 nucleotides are TGTGCCAGCAGTACTCGCCCGGAGACCCAGTACTTC. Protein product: CASSTRPETQYF.